The clone carrying this TCR beta chain was recorded many times. Every sequencing run generated over 160 million TCR-beta sequences from 15-18 subjects. Using its own MiXCR run on the 5' RACE reads, TCRdb lists one record per CDR3 protein. The data show some 30,000 distinct CDR3 sequences, over 20% seen once. These data originate in a study of neurological immune-mediated disorders. Germline V gene lookup returns CDR1 SEHNR and CDR2 FQNEAQ (reference sequence). V shed 5 bases and J shed 7 bases, with 15 bases lying between them. The length of the CDR3 is 15 residues. The sequence was obtained from a woman in her sixties in good health. This chain joins TRBV7-9 and TRBJ1-6, with a tentative D call TRBD1 (5 bases). Material: PBMCs. CDR3 in DNA: TGTGCCAGCAGCGCACACCGGGAGGGGAATTCACCCCTCCACTTT. This codes for CASSAHREGNSPLHF.